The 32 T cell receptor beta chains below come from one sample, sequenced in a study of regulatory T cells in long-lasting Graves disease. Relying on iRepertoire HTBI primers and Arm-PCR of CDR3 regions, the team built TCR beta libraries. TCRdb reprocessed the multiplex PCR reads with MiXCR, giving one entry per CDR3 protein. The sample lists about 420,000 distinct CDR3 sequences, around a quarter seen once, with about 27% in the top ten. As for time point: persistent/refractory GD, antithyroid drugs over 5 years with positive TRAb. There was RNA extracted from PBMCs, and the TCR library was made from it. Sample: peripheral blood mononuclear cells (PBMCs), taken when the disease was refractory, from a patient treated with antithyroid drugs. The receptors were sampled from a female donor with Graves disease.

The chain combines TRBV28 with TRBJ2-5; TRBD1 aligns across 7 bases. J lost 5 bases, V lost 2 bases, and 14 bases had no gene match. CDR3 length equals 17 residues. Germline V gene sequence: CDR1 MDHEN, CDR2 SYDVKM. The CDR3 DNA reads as TGTGCCAGCAGTTTAAGGGGGTACAGGGGTTCGTTGGAGACCCAGTACTTC. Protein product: CASSLRGYRGSLETQYF.

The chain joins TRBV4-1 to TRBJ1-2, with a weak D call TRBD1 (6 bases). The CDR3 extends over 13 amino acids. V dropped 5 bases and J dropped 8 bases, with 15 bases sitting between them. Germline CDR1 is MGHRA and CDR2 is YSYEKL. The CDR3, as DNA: TGCGCCAGCAGCAAGGAACAGGGAGGAGGCTACACCTTC. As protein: CASSKEQGGGYTF.

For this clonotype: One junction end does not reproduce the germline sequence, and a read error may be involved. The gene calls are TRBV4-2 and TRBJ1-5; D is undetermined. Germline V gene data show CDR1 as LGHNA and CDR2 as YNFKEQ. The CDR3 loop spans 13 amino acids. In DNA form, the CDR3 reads TGTGCCAGCAGCCACGGCGGATATCAGCCCCGGCATTTT. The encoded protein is CASSHGGYQPRHF.

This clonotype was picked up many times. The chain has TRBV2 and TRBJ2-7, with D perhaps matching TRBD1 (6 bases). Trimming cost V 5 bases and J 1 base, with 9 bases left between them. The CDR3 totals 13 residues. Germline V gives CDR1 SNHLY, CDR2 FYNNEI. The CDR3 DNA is TGTGCCAGCAGTAGGGACATTTCCTACGAGCAGTACTTC. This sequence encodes CASSRDISYEQYF. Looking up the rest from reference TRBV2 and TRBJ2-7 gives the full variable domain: EPEVTQTPSHQVTQMGQEVILRCVPISNHLYFYWYRQILGQKVEFLVSFYNNEISEKSEIFDDQFSVERPDGSNFTLKIRSTKLEDSAMYFCASSRDISYEQYFGPGTRLTVT.

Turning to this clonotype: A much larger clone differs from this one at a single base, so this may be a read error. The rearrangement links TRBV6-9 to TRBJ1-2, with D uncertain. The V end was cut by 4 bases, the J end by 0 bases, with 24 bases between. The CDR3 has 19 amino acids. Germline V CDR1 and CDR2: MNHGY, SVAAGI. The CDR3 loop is CASSCSSSSWRMANYGYTF. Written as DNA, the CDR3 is TGTGCCAGCAGTTGCTCGTCTTCCTCGTGGAGGATGGCTAACTATGGCTACACCTTC.

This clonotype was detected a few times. CDR3 amino acids: CASSLQGSGEKLFF. The DNA of the CDR3 is TGTGCCAGCAGCTTACAGGGATCTGGTGAAAAACTGTTTTTT. This chain connects TRBV5-6 to TRBJ1-4, with D perhaps TRBD1 (6 bases). Trimming pared 2 bases from V and 7 bases from J, leaving 12 bases between. The CDR3 is 14 amino acids. Germline assignment: CDR1 SGHDT and CDR2 YYEEEE.

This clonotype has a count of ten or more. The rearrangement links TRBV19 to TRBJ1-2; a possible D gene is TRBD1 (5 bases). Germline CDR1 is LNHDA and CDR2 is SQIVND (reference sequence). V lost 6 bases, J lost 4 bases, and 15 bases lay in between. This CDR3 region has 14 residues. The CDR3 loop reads CASRPDRLRYGYTF. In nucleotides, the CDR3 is TGTGCCAGTAGACCAGACAGACTCCGCTATGGCTACACCTTC.

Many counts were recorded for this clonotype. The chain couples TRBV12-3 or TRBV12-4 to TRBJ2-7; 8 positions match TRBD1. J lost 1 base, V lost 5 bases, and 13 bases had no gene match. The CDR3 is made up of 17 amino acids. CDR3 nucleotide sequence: TGTGCCAGCAGTAGGACCTCGGACAGGGTGGGGTCCTACGAGCAGTACTTC. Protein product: CASSRTSDRVGSYEQYF.

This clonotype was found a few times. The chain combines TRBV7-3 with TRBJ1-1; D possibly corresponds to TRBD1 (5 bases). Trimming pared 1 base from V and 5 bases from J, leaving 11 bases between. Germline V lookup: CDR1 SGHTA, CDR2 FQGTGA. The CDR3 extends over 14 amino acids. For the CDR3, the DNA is TGTGCCAGCAGCTTAAACGCGAGGGGAACTGAAGCTTTCTTT. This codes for CASSLNARGTEAFF.

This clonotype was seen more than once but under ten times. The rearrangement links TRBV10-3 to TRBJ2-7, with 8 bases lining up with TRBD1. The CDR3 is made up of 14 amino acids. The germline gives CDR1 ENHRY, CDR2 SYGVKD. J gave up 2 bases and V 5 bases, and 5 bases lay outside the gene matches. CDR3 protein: CAISPGQATYEQYF. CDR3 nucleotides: TGTGCCATCAGTCCGGGACAGGCAACCTACGAGCAGTACTTC.

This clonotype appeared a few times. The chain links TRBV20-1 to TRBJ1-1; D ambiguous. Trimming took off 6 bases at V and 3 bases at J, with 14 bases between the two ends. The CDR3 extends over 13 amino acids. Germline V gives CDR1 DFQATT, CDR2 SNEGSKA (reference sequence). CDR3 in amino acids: CSAARAGHTEAFF. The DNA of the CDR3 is TGCAGTGCCGCTAGGGCGGGCCACACTGAAGCTTTCTTT.

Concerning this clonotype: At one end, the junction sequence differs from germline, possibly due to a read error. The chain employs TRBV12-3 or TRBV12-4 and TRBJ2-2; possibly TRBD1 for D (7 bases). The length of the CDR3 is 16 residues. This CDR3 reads CASRPSTGALGGEPFF. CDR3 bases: TGTGCCAGCAGACCTTCCACAGGGGCGTTGGGCGGGGAGCCGTTTTTT.

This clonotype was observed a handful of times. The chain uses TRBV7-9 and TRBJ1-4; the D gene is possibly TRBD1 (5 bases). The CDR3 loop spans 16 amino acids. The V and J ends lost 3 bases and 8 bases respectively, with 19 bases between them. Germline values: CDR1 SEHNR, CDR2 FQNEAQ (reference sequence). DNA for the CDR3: TGTGCCAGCAGCTTGTTTGCGATTGGGGCTGACGAAAAACTGTTTTTT. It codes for CASSLFAIGADEKLFF.

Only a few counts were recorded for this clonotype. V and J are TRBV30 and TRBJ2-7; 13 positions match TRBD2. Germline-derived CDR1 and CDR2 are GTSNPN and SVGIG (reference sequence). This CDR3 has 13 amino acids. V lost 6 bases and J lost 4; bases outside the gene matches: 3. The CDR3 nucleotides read TGTGCCTGTAGGACTAGCGGGGGTTACGAGCAGTACTTC. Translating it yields CACRTSGGYEQYF.

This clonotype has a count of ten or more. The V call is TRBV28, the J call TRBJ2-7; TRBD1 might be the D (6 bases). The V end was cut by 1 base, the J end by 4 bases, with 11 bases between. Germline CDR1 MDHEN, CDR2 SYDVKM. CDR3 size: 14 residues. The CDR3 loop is CASSLSRGGYEQYF. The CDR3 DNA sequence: TGTGCCAGCAGTTTATCCAGGGGCGGGTACGAGCAGTACTTC. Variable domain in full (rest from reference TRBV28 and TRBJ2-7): DVKVTQSSRYLVKRTGEKVFLECVQDMDHENMFWYRQDPGLGLRLIYFSYDVKMKEKGDIPEGYSVSREKKERFSLILESASTNQTSMYLCASSLSRGGYEQYFGPGTRLTVT.

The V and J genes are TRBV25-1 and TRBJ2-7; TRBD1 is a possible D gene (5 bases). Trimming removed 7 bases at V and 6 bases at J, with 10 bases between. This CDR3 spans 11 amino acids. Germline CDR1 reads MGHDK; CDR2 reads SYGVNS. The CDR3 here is CASTTGREQYF. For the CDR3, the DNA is TGTGCCAGCACAACAGGCCGCGAGCAGTACTTC.

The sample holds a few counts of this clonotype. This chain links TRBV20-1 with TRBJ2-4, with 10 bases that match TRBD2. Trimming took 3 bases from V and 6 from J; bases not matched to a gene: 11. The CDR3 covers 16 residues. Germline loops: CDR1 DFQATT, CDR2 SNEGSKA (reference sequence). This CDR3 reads CSARVPSGSVPNIQYF. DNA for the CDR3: TGCAGTGCTAGGGTCCCTAGCGGGAGTGTGCCAAACATTCAGTACTTC.

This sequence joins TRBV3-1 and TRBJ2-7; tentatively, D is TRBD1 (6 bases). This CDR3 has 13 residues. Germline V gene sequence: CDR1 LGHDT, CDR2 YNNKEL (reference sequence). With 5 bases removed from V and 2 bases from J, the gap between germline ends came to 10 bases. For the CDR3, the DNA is TGTGCCAGCAGCAACAGGGTTGCCTACGAGCAGTACTTC. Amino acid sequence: CASSNRVAYEQYF.

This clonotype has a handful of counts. CDR3 region: CASSEQNLRQGSNEQYF. CDR3 coding DNA: TGTGCCAGCAGTGAACAAAACTTAAGACAGGGTAGCAACGAGCAGTACTTC. V is TRBV6-1 and J is TRBJ2-7; TRBD1 agrees at 7 bases. V lost 2 bases, J lost 5 bases, and 15 bases stayed unmatched. The CDR3 has 17 amino acids. Per germline, CDR1 MNHNS and CDR2 SASEGT.

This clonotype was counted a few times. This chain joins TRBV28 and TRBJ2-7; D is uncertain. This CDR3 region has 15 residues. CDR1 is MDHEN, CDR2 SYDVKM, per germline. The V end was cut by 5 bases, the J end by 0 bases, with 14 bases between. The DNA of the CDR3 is TGTGCCAGCAGTCCCAGTTTTGGCGTCTCCTACGAGCAGTACTTC. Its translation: CASSPSFGVSYEQYF. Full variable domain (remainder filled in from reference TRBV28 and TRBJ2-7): DVKVTQSSRYLVKRTGEKVFLECVQDMDHENMFWYRQDPGLGLRLIYFSYDVKMKEKGDIPEGYSVSREKKERFSLILESASTNQTSMYLCASSPSFGVSYEQYFGPGTRLTVT.

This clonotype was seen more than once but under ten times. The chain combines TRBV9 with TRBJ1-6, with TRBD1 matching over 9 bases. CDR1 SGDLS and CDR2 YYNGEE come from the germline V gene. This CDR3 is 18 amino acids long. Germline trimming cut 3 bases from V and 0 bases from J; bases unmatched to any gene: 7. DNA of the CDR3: TGTGCCAGCAGCGAGGGACAGGGACTGAGCTCCTATAATTCACCCCTCCACTTT. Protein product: CASSEGQGLSSYNSPLHF.

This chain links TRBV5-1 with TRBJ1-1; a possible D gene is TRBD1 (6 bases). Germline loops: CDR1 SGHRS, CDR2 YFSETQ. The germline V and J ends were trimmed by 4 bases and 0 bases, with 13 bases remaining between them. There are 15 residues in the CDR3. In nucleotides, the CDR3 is TGCGCCAGCAGCACCCCACAGGGACTGAACACTGAAGCTTTCTTT. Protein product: CASSTPQGLNTEAFF. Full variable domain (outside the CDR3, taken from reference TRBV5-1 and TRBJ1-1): KAGVTQTPRYLIKTRGQQVTLSCSPISGHRSVSWYQQTPGQGLQFLFEYFSETQRNKGNFPGRFSGRQFSNSRSEMNVSTLELGDSALYLCASSTPQGLNTEAFFGQGTRLTVV.

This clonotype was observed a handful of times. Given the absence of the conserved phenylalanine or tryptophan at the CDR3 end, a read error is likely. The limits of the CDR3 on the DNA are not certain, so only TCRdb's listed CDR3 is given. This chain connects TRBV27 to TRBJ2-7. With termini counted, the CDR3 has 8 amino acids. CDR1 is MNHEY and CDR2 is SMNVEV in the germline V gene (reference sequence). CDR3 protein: CASSRGGI.

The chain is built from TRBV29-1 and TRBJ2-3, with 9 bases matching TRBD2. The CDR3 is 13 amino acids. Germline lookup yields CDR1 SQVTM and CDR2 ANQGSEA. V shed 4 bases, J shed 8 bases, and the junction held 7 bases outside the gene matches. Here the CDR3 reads CSVGTSARGTQYF. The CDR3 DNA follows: TGCAGCGTTGGGACTAGCGCCAGGGGTACGCAGTATTTT.

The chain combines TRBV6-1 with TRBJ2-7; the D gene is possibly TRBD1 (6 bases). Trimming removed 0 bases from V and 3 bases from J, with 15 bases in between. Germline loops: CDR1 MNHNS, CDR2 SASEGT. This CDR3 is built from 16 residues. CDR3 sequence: CASSEADLRDNYEQYF. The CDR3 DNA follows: TGTGCCAGCAGTGAAGCGGACCTCCGGGACAACTACGAGCAGTACTTC.

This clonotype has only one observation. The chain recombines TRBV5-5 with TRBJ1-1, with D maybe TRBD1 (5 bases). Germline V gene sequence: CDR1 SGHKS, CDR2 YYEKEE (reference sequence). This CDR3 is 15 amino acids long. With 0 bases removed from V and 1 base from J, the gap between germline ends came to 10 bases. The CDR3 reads CASSLVAGENTEAFF. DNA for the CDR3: TGTGCCAGCAGCTTGGTGGCGGGGGAGAACACTGAAGCTTTCTTT.

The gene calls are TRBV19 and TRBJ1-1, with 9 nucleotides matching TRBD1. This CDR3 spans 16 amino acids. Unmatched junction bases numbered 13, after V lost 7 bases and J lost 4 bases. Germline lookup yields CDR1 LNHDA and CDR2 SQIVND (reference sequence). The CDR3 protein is CASIGDRAGVGTEAFF. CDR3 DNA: TGTGCCAGTATTGGGGACAGGGCTGGTGTGGGCACTGAAGCTTTCTTT.

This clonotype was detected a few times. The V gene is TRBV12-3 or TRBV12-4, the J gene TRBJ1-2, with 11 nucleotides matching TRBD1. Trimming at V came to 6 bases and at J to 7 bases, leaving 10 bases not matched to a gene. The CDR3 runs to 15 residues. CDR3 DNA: TGTGCCAGCAGGCCCGGGACAGGGGGTTCTCGTGGCTACACCTTC. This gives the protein CASRPGTGGSRGYTF.

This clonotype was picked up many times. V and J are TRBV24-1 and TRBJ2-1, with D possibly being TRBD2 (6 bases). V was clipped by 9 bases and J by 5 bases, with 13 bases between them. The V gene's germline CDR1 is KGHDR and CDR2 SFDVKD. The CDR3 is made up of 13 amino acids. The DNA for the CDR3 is TGTGCCACCCGGGACTTAAAAAACAATGAGCAGTTCTTC. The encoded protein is CATRDLKNNEQFF.

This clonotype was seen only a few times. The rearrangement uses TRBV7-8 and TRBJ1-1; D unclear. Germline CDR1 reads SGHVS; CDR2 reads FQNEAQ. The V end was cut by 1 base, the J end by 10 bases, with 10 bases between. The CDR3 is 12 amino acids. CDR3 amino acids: CASSLGYGRAFF. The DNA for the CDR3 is TGTGCCAGCAGCTTAGGGTACGGGAGAGCTTTCTTT.

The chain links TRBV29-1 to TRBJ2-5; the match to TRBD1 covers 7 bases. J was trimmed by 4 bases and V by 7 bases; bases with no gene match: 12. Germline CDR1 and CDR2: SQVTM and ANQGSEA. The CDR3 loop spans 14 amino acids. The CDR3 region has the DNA TGCAGCGCTGTTGTGGGGGCAGGGGGAGAGACCCAGTACTTC. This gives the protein CSAVVGAGGETQYF.

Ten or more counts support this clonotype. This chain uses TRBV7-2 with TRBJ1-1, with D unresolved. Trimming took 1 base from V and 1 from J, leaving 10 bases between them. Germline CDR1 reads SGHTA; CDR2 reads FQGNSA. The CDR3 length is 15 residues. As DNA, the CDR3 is TGTGCCAGCAGCTTAGATCTAAAGGGGAACACTGAAGCTTTCTTT. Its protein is CASSLDLKGNTEAFF.